A selection of T cell receptor beta chains follows, all from one sample in a study of shared clonotypes between healthy human individuals. Profiled with immunoSEQ multiplex PCR; TCRdb holds only in-frame clones, not every one. The repertoire holds nearly 1 million clones, 76% seen once, with nearly 1.5% in the top ten. The sample was memory CD4+ T cells sorted from blood. The receptors were sampled from a man between 18 and 29 years old in good health. The CDR3 runs from the conserved cysteine through the conserved F or W. Each record gives: CDR3 DNA, CDR3 protein, clone size, V gene, D gene, J gene. A D gene is named only where the DNA matches it firmly. Size is omitted from some rows. Given values are once, few, many or a class for expanded clones.

TGTGCCAGCACCGCCAGACAGAGCTATAATTCACCCCTCCACTTT	CASTARQSYNSPLHF	once	TRBV28	NA	TRBJ1-6
TGCAGCGTTGAGGGTCGGGACAGGGACGAGCAGTACTTC	CSVEGRDRDEQYF	NA	TRBV29-1	TRBD1	TRBJ2-7
TGTGCCAGCAGCTTATCGGTTAATCAGCCCCAGCATTTT	CASSLSVNQPQHF	NA	TRBV7-2	NA	TRBJ1-5
TGTGCCAGCAGTTCGGAATCGGATGGCTACACCTTC	CASSSESDGYTF	many	TRBV28	NA	TRBJ1-2
TGTGCCAGCAGCTTAGAAGGGGGCATCTATGGCTACACCTTC	CASSLEGGIYGYTF	NA	TRBV7-9	TRBD1	TRBJ1-2
TGTGCCTGGATAAACTCGGACAGATACATAGGGGGCTACACCTTC	CAWINSDRYIGGYTF	NA	TRBV30	NA	TRBJ1-2
TGTGCCAGCAGCGTCGAAGACAGGGGGCTTTCGTACGAGCAGTACTTC	CASSVEDRGLSYEQYF	NA	TRBV9	TRBD1	TRBJ2-7
TGTGCCAGCAGCCCTTCGAAGAACACCGGGGAGCTGTTTTTT	CASSPSKNTGELFF	NA	TRBV7-2	NA	TRBJ2-2
TGTGCCACCCAAGAGGCAGGGAGGATCTATGGCTACACCTTC	CATQEAGRIYGYTF	NA	TRBV19	NA	TRBJ1-2
TGTGCCAGCAGCTTAGGTGGGGTGGGAGATACGCAGTATTTT	CASSLGGVGDTQYF	NA	TRBV7-9	NA	TRBJ2-3
TGTGCCGGCCGGGACGCCTCCCCTAATTCACCCCTCCACTTT	CAGRDASPNSPLHF	NA	TRBV28	NA	TRBJ1-6
TGTGCCAGCAGTGCTCAGGGTGGGATCTACAATGAGCAGTTCTTC	CASSAQGGIYNEQFF	NA	TRBV6-1	NA	TRBJ2-1
TGTGCCAGCAAGGTCGGGGGGGGGCGAACAAACACAGATACGCAGTATTTT	CASKVGGGRTNTDTQYF	NA	TRBV27	TRBD2	TRBJ2-3
TGTGCCAGCAGCCGAGACAGGGTAGGAGATACGCAGTATTTT	CASSRDRVGDTQYF	NA	TRBV5-6	TRBD1	TRBJ2-3
TGTGCCAGCAGCTTGGATTACCCGATGTACAATGAGCAGTTCTTC	CASSLDYPMYNEQFF	NA	TRBV5-4	NA	TRBJ2-1
TGTGCCAGCAGCTTAGATCAAGGGGGGTTTTCCGGGGAGCTGTTTTTT	CASSLDQGGFSGELFF	NA	TRBV11-2	NA	TRBJ2-2
TGTGCCAGCGGTCTCTGGGGGACAGCGACCGGCAATCAGCCCCAGCATTTT	CASGLWGTATGNQPQHF	NA	TRBV2	TRBD1	TRBJ1-5
TGTGCCAGCAGCTTTTCGGCAGGTTCTAATGAAAAACTGTTTTTT	CASSFSAGSNEKLFF	NA	TRBV7-2	NA	TRBJ1-4
TGTGCCAGCAGCACCCTCCAGGGGGGCACTGAAGCTTTCTTT	CASSTLQGGTEAFF	few	TRBV7-9	TRBD1	TRBJ1-1
TGCGCCAGCAGCTTGAGAGAGGGATCAGGGGAGCTGTTTTTT	CASSLREGSGELFF	NA	TRBV5-1	NA	TRBJ2-2
TGCGCCAGCAGCTTGGCACCAACTAATGAAAAACTGTTTTTT	CASSLAPTNEKLFF	NA	TRBV5-1	NA	TRBJ1-4
TGTGCCTGGAGCCCGACAGGGGTCGAGCAGTACTTC	CAWSPTGVEQYF	NA	TRBV30	TRBD1	TRBJ2-7
TGTGCCAGCAGCCCGGCGGGGGAGTCAGGGGTAGAGACCCAGTACTTC	CASSPAGESGVETQYF	NA	TRBV5-5	NA	TRBJ2-5
TGTGCCAGCTCCTTAGGTGGGGGGACTGGGGGTAAGACCCAGTACTTC	CASSLGGGTGGKTQYF	NA	TRBV7-9	NA	TRBJ2-5
TGTGCCAGCAGCTTAGAGCGGTTGGCAGCAGAGACCCAGTACTTC	CASSLERLAAETQYF	NA	TRBV11-2	NA	TRBJ2-5
TGTGCCAGCGGGACAGGCAGCAATCAGCCCCAGCATTTT	CASGTGSNQPQHF	NA	TRBV6-1	TRBD1	TRBJ1-5
TGTGCCAGCAGCTTATCCGGGATGTACGAGCAGTACTTC	CASSLSGMYEQYF	NA	TRBV7-9	NA	TRBJ2-7
TGTGCCAGCGTTGGGGACAGGGCGACATATGGCTACACCTTC	CASVGDRATYGYTF	NA	TRBV6-1	TRBD1	TRBJ1-2
TGTGCCAGCAGCTTAGTGGGCTCAAGCGGAGAGACCCAGTACTTC	CASSLVGSSGETQYF	NA	TRBV11-2	NA	TRBJ2-5
TGTGCCAGCAGTATGACAGGGGGTGACTATGGCTACACCTTC	CASSMTGGDYGYTF	NA	TRBV28	TRBD1	TRBJ1-2
TGTGCCACCAGCAGAGGGGGACTAGTCACAGATACGCAGTATTTT	CATSRGGLVTDTQYF	NA	TRBV15	TRBD2	TRBJ2-3
TGCGCCAGCAGCCACCACAGGGAGGGAGAGACCCAGTACTTC	CASSHHREGETQYF	few	TRBV4-1	NA	TRBJ2-5